The 15 T cell receptor beta chains below all came from one sample that was sequenced in a study of cytomegalovirus exposure and HLA in healthy donors. The PCR used 60 Vbeta and 13 Jbeta primers. Assay used: immunoSEQ multiplex PCR; TCRdb lists only in-frame clones, some missing. The repertoire holds some 130,000 clones, more than 75% seen once, with 1.5% in the top ten. The sample consisted of PBMCs. The receptors stem from a female donor in good health and CMV-seronegative.

This chain links TRBV29-1 with TRBJ1-1; 10 nucleotides agree with TRBD1. The CDR3 is made up of 13 amino acids. Germline trimming cut 5 bases from V and 5 bases from J; bases unmatched to any gene: 5. Looked up from germline, CDR1 is SQVTM and CDR2 is ANQGSEA. The CDR3 region is CSVRDRGQTEAFF. The CDR3 DNA is TGCAGCGTTCGCGACAGGGGGCAGACTGAAGCTTTCTTT.

This clone was picked up a small number of times. The chain uses TRBV19 and TRBJ1-1, with D possibly TRBD1 on 6 matching bases. Trimming shortened V by 5 bases and J by 4 bases, and 14 bases separated the two germline ends. Germline CDR1 is LNHDA and CDR2 is SQIVND (reference sequence). CDR3 length equals 14 residues. DNA of the CDR3: TGTGCCAGTAGTCGTCAGGGGATCGGCACTGAAGCTTTCTTT. Protein product: CASSRQGIGTEAFF.

This chain joins TRBV5-1 and TRBJ2-5; TRBD2 is a possible D gene (7 bases). V lost 10 bases, J lost 1 base, and 20 bases lay in between. The CDR3 is 15 amino acids. Per germline, CDR1 SGHRS and CDR2 YFSETQ. The chain's CDR3 is CASSRGGGIQETQYF. CDR3 in DNA: TGCGCCTCCTCCCGGGGAGGGGGGATCCAAGAGACCCAGTACTTC. The full variable domain, in which reference TRBV5-1 and TRBJ2-5 provide the parts outside the CDR3, is KAGVTQTPRYLIKTRGQQVTLSCSPISGHRSVSWYQQTPGQGLQFLFEYFSETQRNKGNFPGRFSGRQFSNSRSEMNVSTLELGDSALYLCASSRGGGIQETQYFGPGTRLLVL.

V is TRBV5-8 and J is TRBJ2-2; 8 positions match TRBD1. Germline V gene sequence: CDR1 SGHTS, CDR2 YDEGEE. The CDR3 has 15 residues. Trimming at V came to 3 bases and at J to 2 bases, leaving 3 bases not matched to a gene. The CDR3 nucleotides read TGTGCCAGCAGCTGGACAGGGCTAAACACCGGGGAGCTGTTTTTT. It is translated as CASSWTGLNTGELFF.

V gene TRBV30 combines with J gene TRBJ2-1; D is undetermined. Trimming removed 2 bases at V and 9 bases at J, with 11 bases between. Germline V gives CDR1 GTSNPN, CDR2 SVGIG (reference sequence). The CDR3 length is 12 residues. CDR3 loop: CAWSTPYGEQFF. DNA for the CDR3: TGTGCCTGGAGTACTCCCTACGGTGAGCAGTTCTTC.

The chain couples TRBV18 to TRBJ2-4, with TRBD2 identical over 8 bases. The length of the CDR3 is 17 residues. V gave up 6 bases and J gave up 1 base; unmatched junction bases: 11. Germline lookup yields CDR1 KGHSH and CDR2 LQKENI. The CDR3 reads CASSLQRESRAKNIQYF. As DNA, the CDR3 is TGTGCCAGCTCGCTCCAGCGGGAGTCGCGCGCCAAAAACATTCAGTACTTC.

This clone was seen only a few times. This chain uses TRBV11-3 with TRBJ2-3, with 9 nucleotides matching TRBD1. The CDR3 loop spans 14 amino acids. The germline gives CDR1 SGHNT, CDR2 YENEEA. The trim removed 5 bases at V and 3 bases at J, leaving 3 bases unmatched. The DNA for the CDR3 is TGTGCCAGCAGCCCGGGACAGGGAACAGATACGCAGTATTTT. Encoded protein: CASSPGQGTDTQYF.

A note on this clone: This specimen includes other DNA sequences encoding the same CDR3. The chain is built from TRBV5-1 and TRBJ2-3; TRBD2 matches 7 bases. The CDR3 is 14 residues long. V dropped 0 bases and J dropped 3; count of bases not matched to a gene: 1. Germline loops: CDR1 SGHRS, CDR2 YFSETQ. DNA for the CDR3: TGCGCCAGCAGCTTGGGGGGGGGAACAGATACGCAGTATTTT. Translated: CASSLGGGTDTQYF.

This rearrangement joins TRBV9 to TRBJ2-5; D is possibly TRBD2 (6 bases). Germline V gives CDR1 SGDLS, CDR2 YYNGEE. The CDR3 totals 14 residues. V was pared by 8 bases and J by 5 bases, with 19 bases between. The CDR3 nucleotides are TGTGCCAGTGAAGACGGGAGAGATCGGGAGACCCAGTACTTC. This translates into CASEDGRDRETQYF.

V usage is TRBV6-5 and J usage is TRBJ2-7; D uncertain. The CDR3 extends over 13 amino acids. Germline CDR1 is MNHEY and CDR2 is SVGAGI. The V and J ends lost 0 bases and 7 bases respectively, with 10 bases between them. The CDR3 sequence: CASSYSSSLEQYF. In nucleotides, the CDR3 is TGTGCCAGCAGTTACTCTTCGTCTTTAGAGCAGTACTTC.

In its sample, this clone was seen a few times. The V and J genes are TRBV27 and TRBJ2-7; D may be TRBD2 (6 bases). This CDR3 has 13 residues. CDR1 and CDR2 from the germline V gene are MNHEY and SMNVEV (reference sequence). The V and J ends lost 5 bases and 7 bases respectively, with 15 bases between them. In nucleotides, the CDR3 is TGTGCCAGCAGTAAACGGGACTCCCAGGAGCAGTACTTC. As protein: CASSKRDSQEQYF.

The CDR3 sequence: CASSLVAPRSTDTQYF. CDR3 sequence (DNA): TGTGCCAGCAGCTTGGTAGCCCCTCGAAGCACAGATACGCAGTATTTT. The chain combines TRBV5-6 with TRBJ2-3; D gene unclear. Germline values: CDR1 SGHDT, CDR2 YYEEEE. The V gene lost 0 bases and the J gene lost 0 bases, with 11 bases spanning the gap. The CDR3 is 16 amino acids.

The V call is TRBV5-1, the J call TRBJ2-7; 7 positions match TRBD1. This CDR3 is 14 amino acids long. The J segment lost 6 bases and the V segment lost 2 bases, leaving 8 bases of the junction unmatched. Germline CDR1 is SGHRS and CDR2 is YFSETQ. The CDR3: CASSLPGQSGEQYF. CDR3 DNA sequence: TGCGCCAGCAGCTTACCGGGACAGAGCGGCGAGCAGTACTTC.

The sample holds a few counts of this clone. CDR3 DNA sequence: TGTGCCAGTAGTACAGGACGGGGGTCCGGGGAGCTGTTTTTT. Translating gives CASSTGRGSGELFF. This chain connects TRBV19 to TRBJ2-2; maybe TRBD2 (6 bases). The CDR3 length is 14 residues. V was trimmed by 4 bases and J by 6 bases, leaving 12 bases between them. Germline V gene data show CDR1 as LNHDA and CDR2 as SQIVND (reference sequence).

This clone was found a few times. This chain uses TRBV5-4 with TRBJ2-2; D ambiguous. With 3 bases removed from V and 4 bases from J, the gap between germline ends came to 10 bases. The germline V gene has CDR1 SGHNT and CDR2 YYREEE (reference sequence). The CDR3 contains 14 residues. The CDR3 region has the DNA TGTGCCAGCAGCTCAACGGGTAGCACCGGGGAGCTGTTTTTT. Amino acid sequence: CASSSTGSTGELFF.